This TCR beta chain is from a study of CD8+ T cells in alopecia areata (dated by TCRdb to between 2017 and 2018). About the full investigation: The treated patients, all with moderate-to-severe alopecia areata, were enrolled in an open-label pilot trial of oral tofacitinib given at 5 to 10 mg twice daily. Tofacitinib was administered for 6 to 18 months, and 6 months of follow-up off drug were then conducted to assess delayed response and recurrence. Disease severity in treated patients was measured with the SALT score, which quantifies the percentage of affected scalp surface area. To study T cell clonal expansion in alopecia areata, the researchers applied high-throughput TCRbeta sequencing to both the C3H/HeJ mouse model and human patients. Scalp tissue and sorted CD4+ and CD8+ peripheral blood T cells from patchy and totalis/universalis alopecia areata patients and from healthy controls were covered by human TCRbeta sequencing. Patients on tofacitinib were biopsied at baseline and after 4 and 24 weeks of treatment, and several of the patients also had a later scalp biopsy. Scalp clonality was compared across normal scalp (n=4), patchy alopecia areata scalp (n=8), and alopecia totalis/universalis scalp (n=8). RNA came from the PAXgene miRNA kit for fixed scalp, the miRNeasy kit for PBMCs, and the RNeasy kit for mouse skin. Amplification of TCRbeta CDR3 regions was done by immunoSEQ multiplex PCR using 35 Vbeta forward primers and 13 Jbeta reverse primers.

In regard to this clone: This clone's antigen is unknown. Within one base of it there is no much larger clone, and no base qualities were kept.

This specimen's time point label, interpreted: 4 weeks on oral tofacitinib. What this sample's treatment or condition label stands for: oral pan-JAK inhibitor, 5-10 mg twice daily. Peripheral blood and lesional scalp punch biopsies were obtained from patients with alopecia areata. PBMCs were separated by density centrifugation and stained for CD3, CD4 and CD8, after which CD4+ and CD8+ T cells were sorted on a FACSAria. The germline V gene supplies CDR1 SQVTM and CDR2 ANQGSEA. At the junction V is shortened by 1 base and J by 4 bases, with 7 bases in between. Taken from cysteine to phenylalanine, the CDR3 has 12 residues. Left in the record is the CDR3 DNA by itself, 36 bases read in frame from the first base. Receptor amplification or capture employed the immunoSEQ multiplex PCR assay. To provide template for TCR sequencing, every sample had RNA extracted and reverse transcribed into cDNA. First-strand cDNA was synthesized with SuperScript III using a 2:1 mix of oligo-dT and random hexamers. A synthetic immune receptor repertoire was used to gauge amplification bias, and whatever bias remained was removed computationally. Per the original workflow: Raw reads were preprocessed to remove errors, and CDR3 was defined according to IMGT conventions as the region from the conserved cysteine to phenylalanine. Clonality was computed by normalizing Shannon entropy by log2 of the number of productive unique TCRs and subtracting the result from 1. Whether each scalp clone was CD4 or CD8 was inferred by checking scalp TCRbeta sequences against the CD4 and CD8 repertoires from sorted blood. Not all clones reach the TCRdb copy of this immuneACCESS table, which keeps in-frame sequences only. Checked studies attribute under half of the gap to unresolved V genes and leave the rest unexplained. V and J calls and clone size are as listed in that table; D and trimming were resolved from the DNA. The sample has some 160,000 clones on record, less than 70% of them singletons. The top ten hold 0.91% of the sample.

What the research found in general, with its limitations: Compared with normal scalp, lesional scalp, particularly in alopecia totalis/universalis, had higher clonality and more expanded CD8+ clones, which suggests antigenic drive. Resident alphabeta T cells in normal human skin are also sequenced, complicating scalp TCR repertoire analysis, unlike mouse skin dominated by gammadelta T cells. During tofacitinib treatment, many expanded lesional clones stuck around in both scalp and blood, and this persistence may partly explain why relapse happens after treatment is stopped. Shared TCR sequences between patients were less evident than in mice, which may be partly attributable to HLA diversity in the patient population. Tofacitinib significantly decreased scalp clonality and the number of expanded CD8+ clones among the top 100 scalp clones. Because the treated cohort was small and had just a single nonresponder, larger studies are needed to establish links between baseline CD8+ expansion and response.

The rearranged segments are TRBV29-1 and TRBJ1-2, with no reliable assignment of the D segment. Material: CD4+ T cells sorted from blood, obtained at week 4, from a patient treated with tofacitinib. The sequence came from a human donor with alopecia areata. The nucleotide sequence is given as TGCAGCGTTGAAGGAGGCCCCTATGGCTACACCTTC. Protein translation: CSVEGGPYGYTF.